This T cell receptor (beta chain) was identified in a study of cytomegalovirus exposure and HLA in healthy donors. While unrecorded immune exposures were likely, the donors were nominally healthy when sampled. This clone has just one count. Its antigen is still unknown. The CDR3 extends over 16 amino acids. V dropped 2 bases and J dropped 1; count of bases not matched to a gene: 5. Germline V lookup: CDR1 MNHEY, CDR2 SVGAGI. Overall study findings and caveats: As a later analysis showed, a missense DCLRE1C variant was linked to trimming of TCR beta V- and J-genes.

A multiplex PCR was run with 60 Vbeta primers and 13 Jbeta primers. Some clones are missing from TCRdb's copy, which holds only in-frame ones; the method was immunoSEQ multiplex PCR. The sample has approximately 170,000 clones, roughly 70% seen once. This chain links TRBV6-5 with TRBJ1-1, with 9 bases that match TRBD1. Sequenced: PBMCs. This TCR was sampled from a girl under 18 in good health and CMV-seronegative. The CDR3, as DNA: TGTGCCAGCAGTTACACCCGGACAGGGGCGAACACTGAAGCTTTCTTT. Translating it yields CASSYTRTGANTEAFF.